This T cell receptor beta chain was documented in a study of cytomegalovirus exposure and HLA in healthy donors. Broader study findings: There were around 160 TCR beta chains listed as cytomegalovirus-associated. A few CMV-associated chains were confirmed in vitro to be specific for CMV antigens. Some V segments, including TRBV6-2 and TRBV6-3, were excluded as indistinguishable.

This CDR3 comprises 17 residues. The V gene's germline CDR1 is LNHDA and CDR2 SQIVND (reference sequence). Between the trimmed V and J ends, which lost 3 bases and 0 bases, there was a span of 17 bases. As for this clone: Its antigen is unknown.

Primers: 60 Vbeta forward and 13 Jbeta reverse. Only in-frame clones appear in the TCRdb table, and some are missing; sequencing was by immunoSEQ multiplex PCR. The repertoire includes fewer than 150,000 clones, over 60% of them detected once, and approximately 4.9% sits in the top ten. J is TRBJ1-1 and V is TRBV19, with D possibly TRBD1 on 6 matching bases. The sequenced sample consisted of PBMCs. This clonotype was sampled from a woman aged 50 to 65 in good health and CMV-seronegative. CDR3 DNA: TGTGCCAGTAGTATTGGGGGCTTTAGGCCGGTGAACACTGAAGCTTTCTTT. It encodes CASSIGGFRPVNTEAFF.